This note documents a single T cell receptor beta chain sequence. These data are taken from a study of control samples from healthy donors and cancer patients. The V gene end was trimmed by 4 bases and the J gene end by 3 bases; junction bases not matched to a gene: 4. The CDR3 is 15 amino acids. CDR1 is SGHKS, CDR2 YYEKEE, per germline (reference sequence). TCRdb keeps only in-frame clones here, not all; method: immunoSEQ multiplex PCR. The sample has about 140,000 clones, roughly 92% seen once. The sequence was collected from a man aged 30-40 years in good health. The chain uses TRBV5-5 and TRBJ2-7; the match to TRBD2 covers 13 bases. The specimen sequenced was blood. The CDR3 loop reads CASSLGLAGVYEQYF. CDR3 sequence (DNA): TGTGCCAGCAGCCTTGGACTAGCGGGAGTCTACGAGCAGTACTTC.